Described below is a single TCR beta chain sequence and its context. Profiled with immunoSEQ multiplex PCR; TCRdb holds only in-frame clones, not every one. In the table there are fewer than 75,000 clones, more than 75% of which are singletons. The data belong to a study of blood T cell repertoires in COVID-19. This CDR3 region has 12 residues. The V and J ends lost 6 bases and 10 bases respectively, with 13 bases between them. CDR1 MDHEN and CDR2 SYDVKM come from the germline V gene. Sequencing used peripheral blood. The clonotype was recovered from a man aged 45 to 65 with active COVID-19. This sequence joins TRBV28 and TRBJ2-1, with a tentative D call TRBD1 (5 bases). CDR3 sequence: CASRRGIGEQFF. The CDR3 DNA follows: TGTGCCAGCAGAAGGGGAATTGGGGAGCAGTTCTTC.